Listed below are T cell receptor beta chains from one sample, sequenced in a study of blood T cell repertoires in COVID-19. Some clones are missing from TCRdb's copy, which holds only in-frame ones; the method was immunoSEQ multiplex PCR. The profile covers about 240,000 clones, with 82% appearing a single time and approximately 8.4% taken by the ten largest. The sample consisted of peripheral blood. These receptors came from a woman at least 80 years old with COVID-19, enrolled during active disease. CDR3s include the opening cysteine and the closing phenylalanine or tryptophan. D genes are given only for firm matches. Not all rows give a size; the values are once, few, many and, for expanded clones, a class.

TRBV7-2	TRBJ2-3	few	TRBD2	TGTGCCAGCAGCCCTAGGGGGACTAGCGGGTTCATCCCCGGGAATTTT	CASSPRGTSGFIPGNF
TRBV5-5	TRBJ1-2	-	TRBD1	TGTGCCAGCAGCAGGGAGGGGACAGGGTCCTATGGCTACACCTTC	CASSREGTGSYGYTF
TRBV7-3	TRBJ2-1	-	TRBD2	TGTGCCAGCAGCTCGCTAGCGGGTTCCTACAATGAGCAGTTCTTC	CASSSLAGSYNEQFF
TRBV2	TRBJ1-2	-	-	TGTGCCAGCAGCGTGCAAACGGGGGGGAGCGGCTATGGCTACACCTTC	CASSVQTGGSGYGYTF
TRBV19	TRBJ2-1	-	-	TGTGCCAGTAGTACACAGGTACAAAATGAGCAGTTCTTC	CASSTQVQNEQFF
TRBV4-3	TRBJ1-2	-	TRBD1	TGCGCCAGCAGCCACGGGACAGACAGCTATGGCTACACCTTC	CASSHGTDSYGYTF
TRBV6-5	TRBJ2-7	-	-	TGTGCCAGCACAGGCTCCTACGAGCAGTACTTC	CASTGSYEQYF
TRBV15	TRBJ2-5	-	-	TGTGCCACCAGCAGAGATCAGAGGCAAGAGACCCAGTACTTC	CATSRDQRQETQYF
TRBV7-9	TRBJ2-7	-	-	TGTGCCAGCAGCTTAGCTTCTTTTGACGAGCAGTACTTC	CASSLASFDEQYF
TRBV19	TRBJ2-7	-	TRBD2	TGTGCCAGTAGTAAACGGGCGGGGGGGACGTCTTGGGAGCAGTACTTC	CASSKRAGGTSWEQYF
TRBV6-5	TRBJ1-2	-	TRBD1	TGTGCCAGCATTGTGGACAGGGGGAGTGGCTACACCTTC	CASIVDRGSGYTF
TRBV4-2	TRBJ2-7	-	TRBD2	TGTGCCAGCAGCCAAGGGCCGGGGGGGATCTACGAGCAGTACTTC	CASSQGPGGIYEQYF
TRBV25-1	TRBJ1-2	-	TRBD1	TGTGCCAGCAGTAAGACAGGGAGAGGCTATGGCTACACCTTC	CASSKTGRGYGYTF
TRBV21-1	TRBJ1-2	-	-	TGTGCCAGCCCGACCGCGGGTTCATGCTATGGCTACACCTTC	CASPTAGSCYGYTF
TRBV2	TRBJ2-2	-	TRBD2	TGTGCCGGCCGGGGTAGCGGGAGGGACACCGGGGAGCTGTTTTTT	CAGRGSGRDTGELFF
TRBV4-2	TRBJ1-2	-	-	TGTGCCAGCAGCCAAGTTGGGCTCTTTGGCTACACCTTC	CASSQVGLFGYTF
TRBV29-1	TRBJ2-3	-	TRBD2	TGCAGCGTAGAGCGGGGGACAGATACGCAGTATTTT	CSVERGTDTQYF